A selection of T cell receptor beta chains follows, all from one sample in a study of CD8+ T cells in alopecia areata. Assay used: immunoSEQ multiplex PCR; TCRdb lists only in-frame clones, some missing. The sample contains over 150,000 clones, around 60% of which appear only once. The sequences come from CD4+ T cells sorted from blood, collected at week 24, from a patient treated with tofacitinib. The receptors were sampled from a human donor with alopecia areata. CDR3s include the opening cysteine and the closing phenylalanine or tryptophan. D genes are given only for firm matches. A clone size is listed for some rows: how often the clone was seen (once, few, many), or a class if it is expanded.

size: .
V: TRBV30
J: TRBJ1-2
D: .
DNA: TGTGCCTGGAGTATGGGAAATTATGGCTACACCTTC
CDR3: CAWSMGNYGYTF

size: .
V: TRBV6-5
J: TRBJ2-3
D: .
DNA: TGTGCCAGCAGTTCCCTGACAGATACGCAGTATTTT
CDR3: CASSSLTDTQYF

size: .
V: TRBV15
J: TRBJ2-5
D: .
DNA: TGTGCCACCAGCAGACACCAAGAGACCCAGTACTTC
CDR3: CATSRHQETQYF

size: few
V: TRBV4-1
J: TRBJ1-5
D: .
DNA: TGCGCCAGCAGCCAAGATATTGGGGGAGGTCAGCCCCAGCATTTT
CDR3: CASSQDIGGGQPQHF

size: .
V: TRBV28
J: TRBJ1-2
D: TRBD1
DNA: TGTGCCAGCAGTTTCGACCCGGGACAGAAGGGGAATGGCTACACCTTC
CDR3: CASSFDPGQKGNGYTF

size: .
V: TRBV7-2
J: TRBJ2-3
D: .
DNA: TGTGCCAGCAGCTTCGTGGATACGCAGTATTTT
CDR3: CASSFVDTQYF

size: .
V: TRBV6-5
J: TRBJ1-5
D: .
DNA: TGTGCCAGCAGTTACAGGCAGGATGGGAATCAGCCCCAGCATTTT
CDR3: CASSYRQDGNQPQHF

size: .
V: TRBV5-1
J: TRBJ2-2
D: .
DNA: TGCGCCAGCCGCCCCCGATCCGACACCGGGGAGCTGTTTTTT
CDR3: CASRPRSDTGELFF

size: few
V: TRBV4-1
J: TRBJ2-3
D: .
DNA: TGCGCCAGCAGCCAAGATTTTGGGGCAGGGCCCACAGATACGCAGTATTTT
CDR3: CASSQDFGAGPTDTQYF

size: few
V: TRBV25-1
J: TRBJ1-2
D: .
DNA: TGTGCCAGCAGTGAAGTGACAGACTATGGCTACACCTTC
CDR3: CASSEVTDYGYTF

size: once
V: TRBV9
J: TRBJ2-5
D: .
DNA: TGTGCCAGCAGCGTACAGGGGGGATTGGAAGAGACCCAGTACTTC
CDR3: CASSVQGGLEETQYF

size: .
V: TRBV2
J: TRBJ1-6
D: .
DNA: TGTGCCAGCAGTGAAAGGGACTCCTATAATTCACCCCTCCACTTT
CDR3: CASSERDSYNSPLHF

size: once
V: TRBV29-1
J: TRBJ2-3
D: TRBD1
DNA: TGCAGCGTTGTGGACAGGGCAAGCACAGATACGCAGTATTTT
CDR3: CSVVDRASTDTQYF

size: .
V: TRBV30
J: TRBJ1-1
D: TRBD1
DNA: TGTGCCTGGAGCCGGGACAGGATTTTAGGCACTGAAGCTTTCTTT
CDR3: CAWSRDRILGTEAFF

size: .
V: TRBV6-6
J: TRBJ1-1
D: .
DNA: TGTGCCAGCAGTTACCCTGAACGAAGCGCTGAAGCTTTCTTT
CDR3: CASSYPERSAEAFF

size: .
V: TRBV2
J: TRBJ2-6
D: TRBD1
DNA: TGTGCCAGCACGGGGACAGGCGGGGCGACCACGGTCCTGACTTTC
CDR3: CASTGTGGATTVLTF

size: .
V: TRBV30
J: TRBJ1-1
D: .
DNA: TGTGCCTGGAGTCACCCGGGACGGAAGAACACTGAAGCTTTCTTT
CDR3: CAWSHPGRKNTEAFF

size: .
V: TRBV6-1
J: TRBJ1-1
D: .
DNA: TGTGCCAGCGTCTGGGAGAAGGGGAATCGAGCTTTCTTT
CDR3: CASVWEKGNRAFF

size: .
V: TRBV7-9
J: TRBJ1-2
D: .
DNA: TGTGCCAGCGGACAGACTAACTATGGCTACACCTTC
CDR3: CASGQTNYGYTF

size: .
V: TRBV9
J: TRBJ1-2
D: .
DNA: TGTGCCAGCAGCGTAGCAGGGTACGATGGCTACACCTTC
CDR3: CASSVAGYDGYTF

size: many
V: TRBV7-9
J: TRBJ1-2
D: .
DNA: TGTGCCAGCAGCTTAGGGCAGTATGGCTACACCTTC
CDR3: CASSLGQYGYTF

size: few
V: TRBV27
J: TRBJ2-3
D: .
DNA: TGTGCCAGCCGCCTTTTAGTGACAGATACGCAGTATTTT
CDR3: CASRLLVTDTQYF

size: .
V: TRBV19
J: TRBJ1-1
D: .
DNA: TGTGCCAGTAGTATAGGAACCAACGCTGAAGCTTTCTTT
CDR3: CASSIGTNAEAFF

size: .
V: TRBV30
J: TRBJ2-5
D: .
DNA: TGTGCCTGGAGTGTCGGGATTCAAGAGACCCAGTACTTC
CDR3: CAWSVGIQETQYF

size: .
V: TRBV5-4
J: TRBJ2-5
D: .
DNA: TGTGCCAGCAGCCAGGGGGGGAATAGCGAGACCCAGTACTTC
CDR3: CASSQGGNSETQYF

size: .
V: TRBV9
J: TRBJ2-4
D: .
DNA: TGTGCCAGCAGCCCCCAAATGTGGGGGGGGGCCCAAAACATTCAGTACTTC
CDR3: CASSPQMWGGAQNIQYF

size: .
V: TRBV29-1
J: TRBJ2-3
D: TRBD1
DNA: TGCAGCCATAATAGACAGGGAGCAGATACGCAGTATTTT
CDR3: CSHNRQGADTQYF

size: .
V: TRBV6-6
J: TRBJ1-5
D: .
DNA: TGTGCCAGCAGTTATTTGGAAGCAAATCAGCCCCAGCATTTT
CDR3: CASSYLEANQPQHF

size: .
V: TRBV4-1
J: TRBJ1-5
D: .
DNA: TGCGCCAGCAGCCAACGACGGAATCAGCCCCAGCATTTT
CDR3: CASSQRRNQPQHF

size: .
V: TRBV15
J: TRBJ2-3
D: TRBD1
DNA: TGTGCCACCAGCGCGTCCCCGACAGGGTACACAGATACGCAGTATTTT
CDR3: CATSASPTGYTDTQYF

size: .
V: TRBV4-2
J: TRBJ2-5
D: .
DNA: TGTGCCAGCAGCCAAGTAGCGAGGGGGTCGGAGACCCAGTACTTC
CDR3: CASSQVARGSETQYF

size: .
V: TRBV7-9
J: TRBJ2-6
D: TRBD1
DNA: TGTGCCAGCAGCCAAACAGGGGGCCTGTCCGGGGCCAACGTCCTGACTTTC
CDR3: CASSQTGGLSGANVLTF

size: .
V: TRBV2
J: TRBJ1-1
D: .
DNA: TGTGCCACCCAGATTGAAGCTTTCTTT
CDR3: CATQIEAFF

size: .
V: TRBV29-1
J: TRBJ2-7
D: TRBD1
DNA: TGCAGCGTCCTACAGGGGGCTGACTACGAGCAGTACTTC
CDR3: CSVLQGADYEQYF

size: .
V: TRBV15
J: TRBJ2-5
D: .
DNA: TGTGCCACCAGCAGTGACCGCGGATCCCGGGGGCGAGAGACCCAGTACTTC
CDR3: CATSSDRGSRGRETQYF

size: .
V: TRBV27
J: TRBJ2-5
D: TRBD2
DNA: TGTGCCACCAGCGGACTAGCCCGAGAGACCCAGTACTTC
CDR3: CATSGLARETQYF

size: .
V: TRBV2
J: TRBJ2-7
D: TRBD1
DNA: TGTGCCAGCAGCGATGGGGACAGGGGCGTCTACGAGCAGTACTTC
CDR3: CASSDGDRGVYEQYF

size: .
V: TRBV4-1
J: TRBJ2-5
D: TRBD2
DNA: TGCGCCAGCAGCCAAGCTCCGACCGGGACTAGCGGGGGGCAGGGAGAGACCCAGTACTTC
CDR3: CASSQAPTGTSGGQGETQYF